The following is a T cell receptor beta chain sequence with its context. Its antigen is not identified. Primers for the PCR totalled 60 Vbeta and 13 Jbeta. Using immunoSEQ multiplex PCR, the repertoire was profiled, and TCRdb retains in-frame clones only, with some absent. The sample comprises roughly 84,000 clones, less than 85% of which are singletons, and under 15% rests with the top ten. These data belong to a study of cytomegalovirus exposure and HLA in healthy donors. Study overall: Within an early data release were about 85 million unique TCRs drawn from HLA-typed donors. Study-wide results and limits: Most TCR sequences were uncommon, yet certain public TCRs appeared in many donors. Published work reported that the classifier diagnosed cytomegalovirus status with high specificity and sensitivity.

V was pared by 3 bases and J by 5 bases, with 12 bases between. Germline V gene data show CDR1 as SGHDT and CDR2 as YYEEEE. The CDR3 has 14 residues. The origin of this receptor is a human donor in good health. This chain connects TRBV5-6 to TRBJ1-5, with D possibly being TRBD1 (6 bases). The sample comprised PBMCs. The CDR3 sequence is CASSSATGYQPQHF. CDR3 in DNA: TGTGCCAGCAGCTCCGCGACAGGCTATCAGCCCCAGCATTTT.